The entry below gives a single TCR beta chain sequence along with its context. The antigen it binds to is not known. Per-nucleotide qualities are absent, and no much larger clonotype sits a single base away. The library came from the immunoSEQ multiplex PCR assay. TCRdb provides this immuneACCESS table in a form limited to in-frame rearrangements. Some clones are lacking; in checked studies, under half of them reflect an unresolved V gene, and why the rest are absent is not known. Recorded for this sample are about 49,000 clones; 70% to 90% of them occurred a single time. The biggest ten clones account for 2.8% of the sample. The sample is drawn from a study of control samples from healthy donors and cancer patients (dated by TCRdb to 2018 to 2020). V is pared back by 3 bases and J by 2 bases, with 8 bases lying between the germline termini. The germline V gene (reference sequence) sets CDR1 to DFQATT and CDR2 to SNEGSKA. Measured from the cysteine to the phenylalanine, the CDR3 is 14 residues long. This entry keeps only the CDR3 DNA: 42 bases, framed from base 1.

This TCR came from a woman aged 50 to 60 with lung cancer. In this chain, TRBV20-1 is recombined with TRBJ2-6; no D gene can be assigned with confidence. Sequencing input: PBMCs. The sequenced DNA: TGCAGTGCTAGTCGTATGGCTGGGGCCAACGTCCTGACTTTC. Protein translation: CSASRMAGANVLTF.